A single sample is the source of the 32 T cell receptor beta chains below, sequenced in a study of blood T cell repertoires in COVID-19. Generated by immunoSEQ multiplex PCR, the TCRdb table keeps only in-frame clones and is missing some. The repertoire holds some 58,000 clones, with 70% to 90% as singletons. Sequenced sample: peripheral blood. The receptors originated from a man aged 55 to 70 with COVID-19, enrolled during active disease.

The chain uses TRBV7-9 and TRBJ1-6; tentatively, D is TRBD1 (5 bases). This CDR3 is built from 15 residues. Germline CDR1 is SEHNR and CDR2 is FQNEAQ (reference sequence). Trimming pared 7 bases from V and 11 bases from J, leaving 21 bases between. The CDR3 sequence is CASTPGGLPWAPLHF. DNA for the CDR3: TGTGCCAGCACCCCGGGGGGACTACCGTGGGCACCCCTCCACTTT.

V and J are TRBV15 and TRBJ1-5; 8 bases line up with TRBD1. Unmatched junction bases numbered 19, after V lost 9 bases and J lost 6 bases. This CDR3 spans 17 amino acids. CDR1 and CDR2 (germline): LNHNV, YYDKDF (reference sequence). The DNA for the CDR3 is TGTGCCACTAGCTATGGACAGGGAACTGCATGGGGTCAGCCCCAGCATTTT. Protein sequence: CATSYGQGTAWGQPQHF.

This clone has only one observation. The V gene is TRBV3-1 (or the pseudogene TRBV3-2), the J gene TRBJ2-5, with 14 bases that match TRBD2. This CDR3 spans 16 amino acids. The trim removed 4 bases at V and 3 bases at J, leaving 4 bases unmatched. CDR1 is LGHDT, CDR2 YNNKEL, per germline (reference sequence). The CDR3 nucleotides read TGTGCCAGCAGCCCGGGGACTAGCGGGAGCGAAGAGACCCAGTACTTC. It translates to CASSPGTSGSEETQYF.

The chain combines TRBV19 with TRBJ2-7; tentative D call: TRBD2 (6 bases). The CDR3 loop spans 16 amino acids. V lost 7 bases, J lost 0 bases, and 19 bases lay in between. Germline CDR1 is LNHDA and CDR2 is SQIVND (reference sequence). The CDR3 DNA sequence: TGTGCCAGTACTCCCACCGGGGACTCTAGCTCCTACGAGCAGTACTTC. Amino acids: CASTPTGDSSSYEQYF.

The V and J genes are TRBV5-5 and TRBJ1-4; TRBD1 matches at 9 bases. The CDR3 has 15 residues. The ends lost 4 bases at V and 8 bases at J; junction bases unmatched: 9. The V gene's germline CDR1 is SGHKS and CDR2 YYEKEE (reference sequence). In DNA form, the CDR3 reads TGTGCCAGCAGCAAGGGACAGGGAACGAACGAAAAACTGTTTTTT. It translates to CASSKGQGTNEKLFF.

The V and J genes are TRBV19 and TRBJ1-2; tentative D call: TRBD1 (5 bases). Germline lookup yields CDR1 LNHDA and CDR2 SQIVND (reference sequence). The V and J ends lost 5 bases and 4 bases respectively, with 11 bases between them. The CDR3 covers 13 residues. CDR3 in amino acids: CASSPARAYGYTF. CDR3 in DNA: TGTGCCAGTAGTCCGGCCAGGGCCTATGGCTACACCTTC. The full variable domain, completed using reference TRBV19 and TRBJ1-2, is DGGITQSPKYLFRKEGQNVTLSCEQNLNHDAMYWYRQDPGQGLRLIYYSQIVNDFQKGDIAEGYSVSREKKESFPLTVTSAQKNPTAFYLCASSPARAYGYTFGSGTRLTVV.

In DNA, the CDR3 is TGTGCCAGCAGCGTAGGGGACAAACAAGCTGAAGCTTTCTTT. It codes for CASSVGDKQAEAFF. The chain employs TRBV9 and TRBJ1-1; a weak D match, TRBD1 (6 bases). Germline lookup yields CDR1 SGDLS and CDR2 YYNGEE. The CDR3 sequence is 14 residues long. V lost 0 bases, J lost 6 bases, and 12 bases lay in between.

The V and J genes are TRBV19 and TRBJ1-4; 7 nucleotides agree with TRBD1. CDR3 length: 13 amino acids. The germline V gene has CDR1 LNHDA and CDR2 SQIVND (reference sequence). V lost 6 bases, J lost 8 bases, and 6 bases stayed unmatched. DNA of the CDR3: TGTGCCAGTAGCAGGACAGGCAACGAAAAACTGTTTTTT. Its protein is CASSRTGNEKLFF.

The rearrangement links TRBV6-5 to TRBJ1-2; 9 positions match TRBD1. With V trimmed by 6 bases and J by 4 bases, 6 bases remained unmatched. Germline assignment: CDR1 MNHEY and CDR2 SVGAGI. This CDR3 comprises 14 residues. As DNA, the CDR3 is TGTGCCAGCAGGACCGGGACAGGGATCTATGGCTACACCTTC. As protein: CASRTGTGIYGYTF.

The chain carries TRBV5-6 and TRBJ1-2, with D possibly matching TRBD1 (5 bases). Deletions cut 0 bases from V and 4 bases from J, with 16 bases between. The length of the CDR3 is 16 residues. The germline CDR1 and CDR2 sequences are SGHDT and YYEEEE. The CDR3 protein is CASSLEVGRASYGYTF. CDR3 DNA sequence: TGTGCCAGCAGCTTGGAGGTCGGCAGGGCCTCCTATGGCTACACCTTC.

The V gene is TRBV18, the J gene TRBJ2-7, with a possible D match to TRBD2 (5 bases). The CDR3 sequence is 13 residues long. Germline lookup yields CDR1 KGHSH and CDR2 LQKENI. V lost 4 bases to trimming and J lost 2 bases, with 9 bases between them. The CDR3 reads CASSQARAYEQYF. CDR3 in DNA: TGTGCCAGCTCACAAGCGCGGGCCTACGAGCAGTACTTC.

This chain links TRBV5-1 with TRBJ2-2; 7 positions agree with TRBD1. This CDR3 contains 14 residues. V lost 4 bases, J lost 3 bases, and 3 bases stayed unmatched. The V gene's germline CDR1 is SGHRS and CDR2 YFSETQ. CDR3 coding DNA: TGCGCCAGCAGCATACAGGGGTACACCGGGGAGCTGTTTTTT. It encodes CASSIQGYTGELFF.

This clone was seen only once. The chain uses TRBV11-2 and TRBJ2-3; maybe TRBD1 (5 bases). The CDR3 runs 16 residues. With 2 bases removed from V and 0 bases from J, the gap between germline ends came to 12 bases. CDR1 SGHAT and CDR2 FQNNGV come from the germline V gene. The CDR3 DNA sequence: TGTGCCAGCAGCTTAATAGGGCAGGGAAGCACAGATACGCAGTATTTT. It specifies CASSLIGQGSTDTQYF.

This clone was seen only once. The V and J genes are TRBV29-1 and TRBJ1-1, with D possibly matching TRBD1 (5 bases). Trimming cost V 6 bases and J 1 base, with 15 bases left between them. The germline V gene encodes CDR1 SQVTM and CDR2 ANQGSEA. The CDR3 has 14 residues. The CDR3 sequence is CSVRTEGTNTEAFF. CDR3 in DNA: TGCAGCGTGAGGACGGAGGGGACGAACACTGAAGCTTTCTTT. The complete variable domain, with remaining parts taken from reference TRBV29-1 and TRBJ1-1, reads SAVISQKPSRDICQRGTSLTIQCQVDSQVTMMFWYRQQPGQSLTLIATANQGSEATYESGFVIDKFPISRPNLTFSTLTVSNMSPEDSSIYLCSVRTEGTNTEAFFGQGTRLTVV.

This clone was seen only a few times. CDR3 sequence: CASTAQDEQFF. For the CDR3, the DNA is TGTGCCAGCACCGCCCAGGATGAGCAGTTCTTC. The chain links TRBV2 to TRBJ2-1; D gene uncertain. This CDR3 comprises 11 residues. Per germline, CDR1 SNHLY and CDR2 FYNNEI. V shed 7 bases and J shed 8 bases, with 9 bases lying between them.

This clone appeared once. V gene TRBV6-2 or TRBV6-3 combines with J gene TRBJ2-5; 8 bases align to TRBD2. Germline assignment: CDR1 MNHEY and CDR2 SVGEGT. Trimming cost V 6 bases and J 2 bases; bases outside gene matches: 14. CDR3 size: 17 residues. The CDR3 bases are TGTGCCAGCAGCGGGGGGGGTGGTAGCGGCCTACAAGAGACCCAGTACTTC. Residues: CASSGGGGSGLQETQYF.

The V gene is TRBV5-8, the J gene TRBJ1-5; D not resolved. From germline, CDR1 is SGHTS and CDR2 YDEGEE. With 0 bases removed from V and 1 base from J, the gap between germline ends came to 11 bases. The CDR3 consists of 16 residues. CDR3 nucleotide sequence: TGTGCCAGCAGCTTGGATCGCGGTATAAGCAATCAGCCCCAGCATTTT. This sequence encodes CASSLDRGISNQPQHF.

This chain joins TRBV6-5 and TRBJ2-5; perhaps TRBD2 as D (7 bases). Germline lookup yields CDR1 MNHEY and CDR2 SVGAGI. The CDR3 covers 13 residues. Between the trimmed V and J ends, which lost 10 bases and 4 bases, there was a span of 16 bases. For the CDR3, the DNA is TGTGCCACTAAGGGAGGGGGAAGAGAGACCCAGTACTTC. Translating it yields CATKGGGRETQYF.

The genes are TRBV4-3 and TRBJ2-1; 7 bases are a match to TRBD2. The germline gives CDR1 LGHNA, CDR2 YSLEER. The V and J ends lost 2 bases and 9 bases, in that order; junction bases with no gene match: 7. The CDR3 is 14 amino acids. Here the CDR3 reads CASSQYTSEGEQFF. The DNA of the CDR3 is TGCGCCAGCAGCCAATACACTAGCGAGGGTGAGCAGTTCTTC.

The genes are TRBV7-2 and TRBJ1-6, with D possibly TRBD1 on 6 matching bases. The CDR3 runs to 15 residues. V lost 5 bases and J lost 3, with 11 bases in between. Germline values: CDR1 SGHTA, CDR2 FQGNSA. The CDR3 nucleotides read TGTGCCAGCAGCAAACAGGGCTTCTATAATTCACCCCTCCACTTT. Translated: CASSKQGFYNSPLHF. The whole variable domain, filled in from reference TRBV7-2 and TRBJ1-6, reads GAGVSQSPSNKVTEKGKDVELRCDPISGHTALYWYRQSLGQGLEFLIYFQGNSAPDKSGLPSDRFSAERTGGSVSTLTIQRTQQEDSAVYLCASSKQGFYNSPLHFGNGTRLTVT.

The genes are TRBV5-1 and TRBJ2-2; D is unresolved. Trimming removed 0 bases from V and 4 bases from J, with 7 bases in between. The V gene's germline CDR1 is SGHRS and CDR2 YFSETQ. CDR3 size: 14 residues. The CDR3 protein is CASSLAQSTGELFF. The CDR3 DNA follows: TGCGCCAGCAGCTTGGCTCAGTCCACCGGGGAGCTGTTTTTT.

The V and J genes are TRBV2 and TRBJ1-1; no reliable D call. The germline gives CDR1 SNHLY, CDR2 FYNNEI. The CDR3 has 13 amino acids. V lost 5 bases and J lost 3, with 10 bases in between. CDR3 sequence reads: CASSFYQYTEAFF. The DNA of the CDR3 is TGTGCCAGCAGTTTTTACCAGTACACTGAAGCTTTCTTT.

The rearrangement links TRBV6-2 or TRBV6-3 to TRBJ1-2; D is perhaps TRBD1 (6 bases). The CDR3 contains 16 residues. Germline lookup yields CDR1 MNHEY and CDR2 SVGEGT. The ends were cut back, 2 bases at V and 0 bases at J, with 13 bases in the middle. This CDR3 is CASSYQDRVANYGYTF. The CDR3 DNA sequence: TGTGCCAGCAGTTACCAGGACAGAGTGGCTAACTATGGCTACACCTTC.

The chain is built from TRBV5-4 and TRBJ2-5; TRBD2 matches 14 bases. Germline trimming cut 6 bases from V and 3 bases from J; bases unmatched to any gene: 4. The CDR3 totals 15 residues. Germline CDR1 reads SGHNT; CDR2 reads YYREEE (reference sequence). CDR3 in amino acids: CASNRGLAGEETQYF. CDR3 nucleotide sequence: TGTGCCAGCAACCGGGGACTAGCGGGGGAAGAGACCCAGTACTTC. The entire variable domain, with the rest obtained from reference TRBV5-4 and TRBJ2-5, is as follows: ETGVTQSPTHLIKTRGQQVTLRCSSQSGHNTVSWYQQALGQGPQFIFQYYREEENGRGNFPPRFSGLQFPNYSSELNVNALELDDSALYLCASNRGLAGEETQYFGPGTRLLVL.

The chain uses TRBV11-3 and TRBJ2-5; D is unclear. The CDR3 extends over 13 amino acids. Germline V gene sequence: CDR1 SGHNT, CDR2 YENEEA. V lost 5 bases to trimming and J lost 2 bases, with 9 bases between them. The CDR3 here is CASSRPGQETQYF. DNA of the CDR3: TGTGCCAGCAGCCGGCCGGGTCAAGAGACCCAGTACTTC.

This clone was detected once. In DNA, the CDR3 is TGTGCCAGCAAAAGGGGGACGGACCCCCAAGAGACCCAGTACTTC. Its protein is CASKRGTDPQETQYF. This chain connects TRBV19 to TRBJ2-5; D possibly corresponds to TRBD1 (6 bases). CDR1 and CDR2 (germline): LNHDA, SQIVND (reference sequence). V was pared by 9 bases and J by 1 base, with 18 bases between. This CDR3 comprises 15 residues.

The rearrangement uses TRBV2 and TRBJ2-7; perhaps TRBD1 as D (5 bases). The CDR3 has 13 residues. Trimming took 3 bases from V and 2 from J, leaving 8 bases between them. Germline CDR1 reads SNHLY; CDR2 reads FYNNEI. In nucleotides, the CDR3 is TGTGCCAGCAGTGAGAACAGGCCCTACGAGCAGTACTTC. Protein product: CASSENRPYEQYF.

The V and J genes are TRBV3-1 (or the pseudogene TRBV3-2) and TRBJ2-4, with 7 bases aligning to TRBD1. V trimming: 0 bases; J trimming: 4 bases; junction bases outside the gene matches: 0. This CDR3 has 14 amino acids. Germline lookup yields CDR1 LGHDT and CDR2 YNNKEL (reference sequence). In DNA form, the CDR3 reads TGTGCCAGCAGCCAAGAGACAGGGAAAAACATTCAGTACTTC. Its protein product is CASSQETGKNIQYF.

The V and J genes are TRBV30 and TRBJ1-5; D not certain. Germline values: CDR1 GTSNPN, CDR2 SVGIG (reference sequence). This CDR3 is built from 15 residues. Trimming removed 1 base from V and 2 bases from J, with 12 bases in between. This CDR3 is CAWSGGGRRNQPQHF. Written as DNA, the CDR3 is TGTGCCTGGAGTGGAGGAGGTCGGCGCAATCAGCCCCAGCATTTT.

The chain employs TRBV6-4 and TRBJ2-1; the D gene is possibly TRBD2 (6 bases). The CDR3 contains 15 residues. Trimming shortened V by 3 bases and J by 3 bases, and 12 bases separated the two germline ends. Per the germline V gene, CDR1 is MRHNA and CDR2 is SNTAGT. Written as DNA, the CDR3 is TGTGCCAGCAGTGAGTTTAGCGGAAGCTACAATGAGCAGTTCTTC. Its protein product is CASSEFSGSYNEQFF.

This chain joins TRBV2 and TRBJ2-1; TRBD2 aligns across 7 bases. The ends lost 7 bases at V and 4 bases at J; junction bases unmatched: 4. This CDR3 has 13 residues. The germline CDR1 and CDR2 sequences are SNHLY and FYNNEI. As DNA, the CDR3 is TGTGCCAGCAAGGCGGGAGAGTACAATGAGCAGTTCTTC. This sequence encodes CASKAGEYNEQFF.

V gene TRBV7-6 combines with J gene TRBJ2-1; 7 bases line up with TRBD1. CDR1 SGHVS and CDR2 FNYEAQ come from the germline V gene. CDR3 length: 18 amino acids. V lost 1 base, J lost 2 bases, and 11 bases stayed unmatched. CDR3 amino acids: CASSLVRLGDRTYNEQFF. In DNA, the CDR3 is TGTGCCAGCAGCTTAGTACGCTTGGGGGACAGAACCTACAATGAGCAGTTCTTC.